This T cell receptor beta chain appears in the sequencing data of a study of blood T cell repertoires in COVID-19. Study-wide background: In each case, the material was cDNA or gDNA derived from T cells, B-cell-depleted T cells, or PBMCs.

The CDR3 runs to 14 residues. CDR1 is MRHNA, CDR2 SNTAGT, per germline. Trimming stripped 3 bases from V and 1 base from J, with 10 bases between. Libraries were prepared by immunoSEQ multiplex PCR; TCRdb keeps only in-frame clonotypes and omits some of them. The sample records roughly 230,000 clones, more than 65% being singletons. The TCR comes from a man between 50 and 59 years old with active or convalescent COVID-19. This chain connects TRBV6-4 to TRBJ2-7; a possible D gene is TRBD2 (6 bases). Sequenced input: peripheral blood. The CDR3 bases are TGTGCCAGCAGTGAGGAGGGTTGGTCCTACGAGCAGTACTTC. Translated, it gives CASSEEGWSYEQYF.